A selection of T cell receptor beta chains follows, all from one sample in a study of cytomegalovirus exposure and HLA in healthy donors. Profiling relied on immunoSEQ multiplex PCR, and the TCRdb table lists in-frame clones only, not all of them. Of approximately 100,000 clones in the sample, about 68% were seen once. Sequencing was done on a sample of PBMCs. The source is a male donor in good health and CMV-seropositive. Each CDR3 is given without its conserved first and last residue. The D gene is left open where the match is weak.

>TRBV18|TRBJ2-7|TRBD1
ASSGGQGDEQY
>TRBV11-2|TRBJ2-5|NA
ASSFYQETQY
>TRBV18|TRBJ1-6|TRBD1
ASSPRPRGDNSPLH
>TRBV5-5|TRBJ2-7|TRBD1
ASSLSWTGRY
>TRBV11-1|TRBJ2-7|NA
ASRIGSEGSYEQY
>TRBV14|TRBJ1-2|NA
ASSQATGTYGYT
>TRBV23-1|TRBJ1-2|TRBD1
ASTQPGQGPLKKGYT
>TRBV19|TRBJ1-5|NA
ASSSPHRENQPQH
>TRBV9|TRBJ2-1|TRBD2
ASSPFSAGAWDEQF
>TRBV6-5|TRBJ1-5|NA
ASSYNSNSNQPQH
>TRBV11-3|TRBJ2-3|NA
ASSPRRITDTQY
>TRBV30|TRBJ2-5|NA
AWSGAQETQY
>TRBV27|TRBJ2-1|TRBD1
ASSPWTGGQNEQF
>TRBV28|TRBJ1-4|NA
ASTRGGLGNEKLF
>TRBV5-1|NA|NA
ASSEATSEQY
>TRBV30|TRBJ2-7|NA
AWSVREYEQY
>TRBV7-8|TRBJ1-5|TRBD1
ASNVGQGSQPQH
>TRBV28|TRBJ2-1|TRBD1
ASSSDGTGVYNEQF
>TRBV29-1|TRBJ2-4|TRBD1
SVGGGQGADIQY
>TRBV4-3|TRBJ1-5|NA
ASSQLAPGQSDQPQH
>TRBV2|TRBJ2-5|TRBD2
ASSSTGTSGGRAQY
>TRBV29-1|TRBJ2-7|TRBD2
SVEGGTSGGGSYEQY
>TRBV5-1|TRBJ2-7|TRBD1
ASSPDRATYEQY